The 19 T cell receptor beta chains reported below all come from one sample, sequenced in a study of regulatory T cells in long-lasting Graves disease. The TCR beta library used iRepertoire HTBI primers with Arm-PCR amplification of CDR3. Via MiXCR, TCRdb re-called the multiplex PCR reads, giving one row per CDR3 protein. The table lists under 450,000 distinct CDR3 sequences, approximately 23% of them singletons. Time point described: persistent/refractory GD, antithyroid drugs over 5 years with positive TRAb. RNA extracted from PBMCs served as the sequencing template. This sample comprised peripheral blood mononuclear cells (PBMCs), obtained when the disease was refractory, from a patient treated with antithyroid drugs. All receptors derive from a woman in her thirties or forties with Graves disease.

This clonotype was detected a few times. CDR3 region: CSAENRVLHRETQYF. DNA for the CDR3: TGCAGTGCAGAAAACAGGGTCCTACACCGGGAGACCCAGTACTTC. The chain uses TRBV20-1 and TRBJ2-5, with TRBD1 as a possible D gene (6 bases). The germline V and J ends were trimmed by 6 bases and 5 bases, with 22 bases remaining between them. CDR3 size: 15 residues. The V gene's germline CDR1 is DFQATT and CDR2 SNEGSKA (reference sequence).

This clonotype was observed a few times. V and J are TRBV19 and TRBJ1-5; 8 nucleotides match TRBD1. The ends lost 3 bases at V and 6 bases at J; junction bases unmatched: 7. This CDR3 spans 15 amino acids. Per germline, CDR1 LNHDA and CDR2 SQIVND (reference sequence). The CDR3 region is CASSIASQGAQPQHF. Here the CDR3 DNA reads TGTGCCAGTAGTATCGCATCCCAGGGGGCTCAGCCCCAGCATTTT.

This clonotype was seen repeatedly, ten times or more. The CDR3 protein is CSARRGTSGGGAQYF. The CDR3 DNA is TGCAGTGCTAGACGTGGGACTAGCGGGGGGGGAGCCCAGTACTTC. This chain connects TRBV20-1 to TRBJ2-5; TRBD2 agrees at 16 bases. The CDR3 runs 15 residues. V lost 2 bases, J lost 9 bases, and 6 bases stayed unmatched. Germline V gene data show CDR1 as DFQATT and CDR2 as SNEGSKA (reference sequence).

This clonotype was observed a few times. Written as DNA, the CDR3 is TGTGCCAGCAGCTGGGGAGAGAGCTCCTATAATTCACCCCTCCACTTT. Translation: CASSWGESSYNSPLHF. The rearrangement uses TRBV7-8 and TRBJ1-6; no clear D. Germline assignment: CDR1 SGHVS and CDR2 FQNEAQ. CDR3 size: 16 residues. V was shortened by 4 bases and J by 0 bases, with 10 bases between the two germline ends.

A few counts support this clonotype. The CDR3 nucleotides read TGTGCCAGCAGCCGAGACGGTCCCTACGAGCAGTACTTC. This sequence encodes CASSRDGPYEQYF. The rearrangement joins TRBV6-2 or TRBV6-3 to TRBJ2-7; D not resolved. The germline gives CDR1 MNHEY, CDR2 SVGEGT. CDR3 length: 13 amino acids. V lost 6 bases and J 2 bases, leaving 11 bases between the germline ends.

The chain combines TRBV7-3 with TRBJ2-2; D is undetermined. Between the trimmed V and J ends, which lost 4 bases and 3 bases, there was a span of 12 bases. The CDR3 loop spans 15 amino acids. Germline CDR1 SGHTA, CDR2 FQGTGA. The CDR3 region is CASSYARMDTGELFF. The CDR3 DNA is TGTGCCAGCAGCTACGCGCGAATGGACACCGGGGAGCTGTTTTTT.

The chain uses TRBV20-1 and TRBJ1-1; a weak D match, TRBD1 (6 bases). This CDR3 is 15 amino acids long. V lost 6 bases to trimming and J lost 4 bases, with 21 bases between them. Germline CDR1 is DFQATT and CDR2 is SNEGSKA (reference sequence). In DNA form, the CDR3 reads TGCAGTGCGGACGACCACTCAAGGGGGGGCACTGAAGCTTTCTTT. Protein: CSADDHSRGGTEAFF.

In its sample, this clonotype was seen a few times. V gene TRBV7-2 combines with J gene TRBJ2-7; TRBD1 aligns across 9 bases. Germline V gives CDR1 SGHTA, CDR2 FQGNSA. This CDR3 has 15 amino acids. The J segment lost 5 bases and the V segment lost 4 bases, leaving 9 bases of the junction unmatched. CDR3 amino acids: CASSYPGTGIHEQYF. DNA for the CDR3: TGTGCCAGCAGCTACCCCGGGACAGGGATTCACGAGCAGTACTTC. Full variable domain (outside the CDR3, taken from reference TRBV7-2 and TRBJ2-7): GAGVSQSPSNKVTEKGKDVELRCDPISGHTALYWYRQSLGQGLEFLIYFQGNSAPDKSGLPSDRFSAERTGGSVSTLTIQRTQQEDSAVYLCASSYPGTGIHEQYFGPGTRLTVT.

V usage is TRBV6-1 and J usage is TRBJ1-1; 8 bases map to TRBD1. Per germline, CDR1 MNHNS and CDR2 SASEGT. This CDR3 spans 18 amino acids. The junction had 14 bases not matched to a gene; V was cut back by 1 base and J by 4 bases. CDR3: CASSEEAGDRGGGTEAFF. In DNA form, the CDR3 reads TGTGCCAGCAGTGAAGAGGCGGGAGACAGGGGCGGCGGCACTGAAGCTTTCTTT.

V usage is TRBV5-5 and J usage is TRBJ2-7; 9 bases are shared with TRBD2. J lost 3 bases, V lost 0 bases, and 7 bases had no gene match. This CDR3 contains 16 residues. The germline V gene has CDR1 SGHKS and CDR2 YYEKEE (reference sequence). The CDR3 DNA reads as TGTGCCAGCAGCTTGGGTGCGGGAGGGATGTTCTACGAGCAGTACTTC. This encodes CASSLGAGGMFYEQYF. The variable domain in full, completed from reference TRBV5-5 and TRBJ2-7, reads DAGVTQSPTHLIKTRGQQVTLRCSPISGHKSVSWYQQVLGQGPQFIFQYYEKEERGRGNFPDRFSARQFPNYSSELNVNALLLGDSALYLCASSLGAGGMFYEQYFGPGTRLTVT.

This clonotype came up a few times. V is TRBV9 and J is TRBJ2-2, with a tentative D call TRBD2 (5 bases). V shed 4 bases and J shed 7 bases, with 11 bases lying between them. The CDR3 is made up of 13 amino acids. Germline V gene sequence: CDR1 SGDLS, CDR2 YYNGEE. The CDR3 nucleotides read TGTGCCAGCAGCCCCAGCGGAGTCGGGGAGCTGTTTTTT. Translating it yields CASSPSGVGELFF.

The J gene is TRBJ1-2, the V gene TRBV29-1; tentative D call: TRBD1 (5 bases). Looked up from germline, CDR1 is SQVTM and CDR2 is ANQGSEA. CDR3 length equals 11 residues. Trimming left V 3 bases short and J 6 bases short, with 8 bases between. CDR3 in DNA: TGCAGCGTTGAGGACACTGATGGCTACACCTTC. Translated: CSVEDTDGYTF. Using reference TRBV29-1 and TRBJ1-2 for the parts outside the CDR3, the full variable domain is SAVISQKPSRDICQRGTSLTIQCQVDSQVTMMFWYRQQPGQSLTLIATANQGSEATYESGFVIDKFPISRPNLTFSTLTVSNMSPEDSSIYLCSVEDTDGYTFGSGTRLTVV.

This clonotype was detected ten times or more. The chain combines TRBV28 with TRBJ1-5; D ambiguous. Trimming cost V 4 bases and J 0 bases, with 19 bases left between them. The CDR3 consists of 18 residues. Germline CDR1 MDHEN, CDR2 SYDVKM. CDR3 protein: CASSSSIQRRYSNQPQHF. The DNA for the CDR3 is TGTGCCAGCAGTTCCAGCATCCAGAGAAGATATAGCAATCAGCCCCAGCATTTT.

This clonotype was detected many times. This chain uses TRBV28 with TRBJ2-4, with D tentatively TRBD2 (5 bases). The V end lost 7 bases, the J end lost 3 bases, and 19 bases lay between the germline ends. The germline V gene encodes CDR1 MDHEN and CDR2 SYDVKM. The CDR3 extends over 16 amino acids. The CDR3 protein is CASKPLRVAGKNIQYF. In DNA, the CDR3 is TGTGCCAGCAAACCCCTGAGGGTGGCTGGCAAAAACATTCAGTACTTC.

V gene TRBV20-1 combines with J gene TRBJ2-7; tentative D call: TRBD1 (5 bases). Trimming took off 6 bases at V and 0 bases at J, with 15 bases between the two ends. The CDR3 covers 14 residues. CDR1 and CDR2 (germline): DFQATT, SNEGSKA (reference sequence). DNA for the CDR3: TGCAGTGCCGTACCACAGGAGAGCTCCTACGAGCAGTACTTC. This codes for CSAVPQESSYEQYF.

At least ten counts were recorded for this clonotype. The V call is TRBV25-1, the J call TRBJ2-5; D call uncertain. Germline CDR1 MGHDK, CDR2 SYGVNS. The CDR3 contains 14 residues. The V end was cut by 0 bases, the J end by 2 bases, with 7 bases between. This chain's CDR3 is CASSEYVQQETQYF. The CDR3 DNA reads TGTGCCAGCAGTGAATATGTCCAGCAAGAGACCCAGTACTTC.

This clonotype was seen a few times. The V gene is TRBV20-1, the J gene TRBJ1-2; 12 positions agree with TRBD1. The CDR3 runs 16 residues. Germline V lookup: CDR1 DFQATT, CDR2 SNEGSKA (reference sequence). J gave up 5 bases and V 5 bases, and 12 bases lay outside the gene matches. DNA of the CDR3: TGCAGTGCTCCTCATCCGGGACAGGGGGCGTGGTATGGCTACACCTTC. Translation gives CSAPHPGQGAWYGYTF.

At least ten counts were recorded for this clonotype. The chain recombines TRBV28 with TRBJ1-5; maybe TRBD1 (5 bases). The CDR3 totals 12 residues. The V end was cut by 6 bases, the J end by 11 bases, with 14 bases between. CDR1 is MDHEN and CDR2 is SYDVKM in the germline V gene. The CDR3 DNA is TGTGCCAGCAGCACGGTTCTGGGGGCCCAGCATTTT. This translates into CASSTVLGAQHF.

This clonotype was counted many times. The rearrangement links TRBV11-2 to TRBJ1-5; 7 nucleotides align to TRBD1. The ends lost 5 bases at V and 10 bases at J; junction bases unmatched: 17. This CDR3 is 16 amino acids long. Germline lookup yields CDR1 SGHAT and CDR2 FQNNGV. The CDR3 spells CASSPPGIMTGQPQHF. DNA for the CDR3: TGTGCCAGCAGCCCCCCAGGGATTATGACAGGGCAACCCCAGCATTTT. Based on the CDR3 plus reference TRBV11-2 and TRBJ1-5, the full variable domain is EAGVAQSPRYKIIEKRQSVAFWCNPISGHATLYWYQQILGQGPKLLIQFQNNGVVDDSQLPKDRFSAERLKGVDSTLKIQPAKLEDSAVYLCASSPPGIMTGQPQHFGDGTRLSIL.